Given below is one T cell receptor beta chain in context. Assay: immunoSEQ multiplex PCR; the TCRdb copy retains only in-frame clones and omits some. Among roughly 230,000 clones listed, roughly 84% were seen once. The source of the sample is a study of blood T cell repertoires in COVID-19. Across the study: Acute-phase and convalescent COVID-19 samples originated in the United States, Italy and Spain.

The study counted Cohort 3 donors as recovered given two negative PCRs, clearance, or symptom resolution. The trim removed 5 bases at V and 6 bases at J, leaving 2 bases unmatched. The CDR3 covers 12 residues. Looked up from germline, CDR1 is MNHEY and CDR2 is SMNVEV (reference sequence). The sample was PBMCs or T cells enriched from blood (not recorded which). The rearrangement uses TRBV27 and TRBJ1-1; 8 nucleotides line up with TRBD1. The clonotype was recovered from a man aged 50-59 years who had recovered from COVID-19. This CDR3 reads CASSPQGAEAFF. CDR3 nucleotide sequence: TGTGCCAGCAGTCCACAGGGGGCTGAAGCTTTCTTT.